Described below is a single T cell receptor (beta chain) sequence and its context. No antigen is known for it. RNA transcripts were the template for amplifying TCR beta CDR3 regions. Carried out on the TCR CDR3, a first-round RT-PCR used the HTBI primer set. TCRdb processed the multiplex PCR reads anew with MiXCR; each CDR3 protein has one entry. The data contain some 600,000 distinct CDR3 sequences, about 15% of them seen just once; the ten biggest clones take up 4.5% to 6%. The PBMCs studied were ones that came from about 9.9 ml fresh peripheral blood. This record belongs to a study of T cells in Graves' hyperthyroidism and ophthalmopathy. CDR1 and CDR2 from the germline V gene are KGHSH and LQKENI. V was pared by 3 bases and J by 3 bases, with 26 bases of the junction left unmatched. The length of the CDR3 is 22 residues. Findings and caveats of the study: Ophthalmopathy got predicted by the model a median approximately six months before its onset. Most clonotypes that expanded in the thyroid above 0.001 also showed up in blood. Ophthalmopathy stood apart from stable hyperthyroidism in a 13 V-J model.

The origin of this receptor is a woman under 40 with Graves' hyperthyroidism that later progressed to Graves' ophthalmopathy. The chain has TRBV18 and TRBJ2-1, with 7 bases fitting TRBD1. The sequenced material came from blood. CDR3 residues: CASSPAIMQRTGTLSFYNEQFF. The CDR3 DNA is TGTGCCAGCTCACCCGCTATCATGCAGCGGACAGGTACCCTCAGCTTCTACAATGAGCAGTTCTTC.